This TCR beta chain was sequenced during a study of cytomegalovirus exposure and HLA in healthy donors. Findings and caveats of the study: TCR beta sequences reportedly predicted most subjects' HLA-A and HLA-B alleles accurately. Presence/absence analyses treated sequencing depth as roughly uniform across donors. Productive status was seen about 87% or about 30% of the time for most TCR beta V segments in an earlier analysis.

CDR1 MNHNS and CDR2 SASEGT come from the germline V gene. The CDR3 is 13 amino acids. On this clone itself: Its matching antigen is unknown.

The PCR contained 60 Vbeta and 13 Jbeta primers. This table comes from immunoSEQ multiplex PCR, and its TCRdb copy is limited to in-frame clones, with some not included. The repertoire includes approximately 120,000 clones, about 73% of them detected once, and roughly 4.1% sits in the top ten. The rearrangement links TRBV6-1 to TRBJ2-5, with a weak D call TRBD1 (7 bases). The end of the DNA fits TRBJ2-7 better, so the J call may be wrong. Sequenced: PBMCs. The clonotype originates from a woman between 45 and 65 years old in good health and CMV-seropositive. This CDR3 reads CASMQGGPYEQYF. CDR3 coding DNA: TGTGCCAGCATGCAGGGGGGCCCCTACGAGCAGTACTTC.